Below, one T cell receptor (beta chain) is given with its context. The antigen is not known. This sample was included in a study of shared clonotypes between healthy human individuals. Study findings and constraints: Donor clonotype sharing was expected to depend on sequencing depth. Investigators collected only blood, and repertoires in tissues likely differ.

Produced via immunoSEQ multiplex PCR; TCRdb's table is partial and in-frame only. The sample includes 300,000 to 350,000 clones, over 70% of them seen just once. Germline lookup yields CDR1 SGHNT and CDR2 YYREEE (reference sequence). The CDR3 sequence is 16 residues long. V lost 1 base, J lost 7 bases, and 9 bases stayed unmatched. The clonotype was recovered from a man aged 25 to 45 in good health. The rearrangement joins TRBV5-4 to TRBJ2-1; TRBD2 matches 9 bases. Sequenced: memory CD4+ T cells sorted from blood. Subset described: CD45RA-negative fraction. Written as DNA, the CDR3 is TGTGCCAGCAGCTTGAAGGTAGCGGGAGTAGGAAATGAGCAGTTCTTC. It specifies CASSLKVAGVGNEQFF.